This TCR beta chain appears in the sequencing data of a study of T cell responses to AZD1222 COVID-19 vaccine. The germline V gene has CDR1 SGHRS and CDR2 YFSETQ. The V end lost 0 bases, the J end lost 3 bases, and 10 bases lay between the germline ends. This CDR3 is built from 15 residues. As for this clone: What it binds is not known.

Findings and limits, study-wide: Clonal diversity was possibly underestimated, and white British individuals and females predominated among donors. Reports indicate that nearly half of spike-specific TCRs are directed at unmutated variant regions.

The data were produced by immunoSEQ multiplex PCR, yet TCRdb's version contains in-frame clones alone and is incomplete. The table records about 60,000 clones, 75% to 95% of them present only once. The J gene is TRBJ1-3, the V gene TRBV5-1, with a possible D match to TRBD1 (6 bases). This TCR was recovered from an adult who received the MenACWY meningococcal vaccine as a control. The sequenced sample was peripheral blood, obtained 28 days after the second dose of the MenACWY control vaccine. This CDR3 reads CASSLDGTSGNTIYF. DNA of the CDR3: TGCGCCAGCAGCTTGGACGGGACAAGTGGAAACACCATATATTTT.